These 13 T cell receptor beta chains were all obtained from the same sample, sequenced in a study of T-cell reconstitution after alpha-beta-depleted transplantation in children. Unique molecular identifiers were used in preparing the TCRbeta library. TCRdb reprocessed the PCR reads with MiXCR, giving one entry per CDR3 protein. The table has 450,000 to 700,000 distinct CDR3 sequences, approximately 30% seen once; the top ten hold 36%. The source material was PBMCs, sampled before TCRalphabeta/CD19-depleted stem cell transplant. All receptors come from a boy younger than two with Wiskott-Aldrich syndrome, due to receive a stem cell transplant.

This clonotype has more than one count but fewer than ten. The rearrangement links TRBV12-3 or TRBV12-4 to TRBJ2-1; D gene ambiguous. The CDR3 runs 15 residues. V lost 6 bases to trimming and J lost 0 bases, with 12 bases between them. The CDR3 sequence: CASRSLVGSYNEQFF. The CDR3 DNA follows: TGTGCCAGCAGGTCCCTAGTGGGCTCCTACAATGAGCAGTTCTTC.

Written as DNA, the CDR3 is TGCAGTGCTAGAGTCCCCCGACAGGGGAGGAAGGCCGGGGAGCTGTTTTTT. Its protein is CSARVPRQGRKAGELFF. The rearrangement uses TRBV20-1 and TRBJ2-2; 8 bases agree with TRBD1. The CDR3 has 17 amino acids. The V and J ends lost 1 base and 6 bases, in that order; junction bases with no gene match: 13. Looked up from germline, CDR1 is DFQATT and CDR2 is SNEGSKA (reference sequence).

This clonotype was seen more than once but under ten times. The rearrangement joins TRBV28 to TRBJ2-7; no clear D gene. The CDR3 extends over 13 amino acids. Germline V lookup: CDR1 MDHEN, CDR2 SYDVKM. Trimming left V 5 bases short and J 4 bases short, with 12 bases between. This CDR3 is CASSPRPVYEQYF. In DNA, the CDR3 is TGTGCCAGCAGTCCAAGACCGGTTTACGAGCAGTACTTC.

The V call is TRBV5-4, the J call TRBJ1-2; 7 bases line up with TRBD1. Germline trimming cut 4 bases from V and 8 bases from J; bases unmatched to any gene: 11. The CDR3 contains 14 residues. The germline gives CDR1 SGHNT, CDR2 YYREEE (reference sequence). CDR3 protein: CASSLQGIGGGYTF. CDR3 in DNA: TGTGCCAGCAGCCTACAGGGGATAGGCGGAGGCTACACCTTC.

The chain joins TRBV5-1 to TRBJ1-6, with a possible D match to TRBD1 (5 bases). The CDR3 loop spans 16 amino acids. Germline CDR1 is SGHRS and CDR2 is YFSETQ. Trimming took 4 bases from V and 8 from J, leaving 19 bases between them. The CDR3, as DNA: TGCGCCAGCAGCCCCCTGTCTGGGGCCGTGGATTCACCCCTCCACTTT. Translated: CASSPLSGAVDSPLHF.

The J gene is TRBJ1-5, the V gene TRBV5-6; tentative D call: TRBD1 (5 bases). The CDR3 extends over 15 amino acids. CDR1 SGHDT and CDR2 YYEEEE come from the germline V gene. Trimming shortened V by 2 bases and J by 2 bases, and 11 bases separated the two germline ends. The CDR3 region is CASSLSGAGNQPQHF. In nucleotides, the CDR3 is TGTGCCAGCAGCTTATCCGGGGCTGGCAATCAGCCCCAGCATTTT.

The gene calls are TRBV9 and TRBJ2-7; 12 positions agree with TRBD2. The CDR3 has 15 residues. Germline V CDR1 and CDR2: SGDLS, YYNGEE. The V gene end was trimmed by 3 bases and the J gene end by 5 bases; junction bases not matched to a gene: 6. DNA for the CDR3: TGTGCCAGCAGCGGACGACTAGCGGGAGTCCACGAGCAGTACTTC. Protein: CASSGRLAGVHEQYF.

The chain links TRBV29-1 to TRBJ2-1; D is unresolved. The germline gives CDR1 SQVTM, CDR2 ANQGSEA. The CDR3 consists of 15 residues. Trimming removed 0 bases from V and 8 bases from J, with 17 bases in between. The CDR3 here is CSVEDIRPSGYEQFF. Written as DNA, the CDR3 is TGCAGCGTTGAAGATATCCGCCCCTCGGGCTATGAGCAGTTCTTC.

This chain connects TRBV14 to TRBJ2-1; D unclear. The CDR3 is made up of 12 amino acids. Trimming removed 4 bases from V and 11 bases from J, with 12 bases in between. Germline V gives CDR1 SGHDN, CDR2 FVKESK. DNA of the CDR3: TGTGCCAGCAGCCTAACCCCGGCTAAGCAGTTCTTC. Translating gives CASSLTPAKQFF.

The genes are TRBV6-4 and TRBJ2-1; TRBD2 agrees at 10 bases. CDR1 and CDR2 (germline): MRHNA, SNTAGT. After removal of 6 bases from V and 9 bases from J, the junction contained 11 bases not matched to a gene. CDR3 length: 15 residues. DNA of the CDR3: TGTGCCAGCAGCCTCTTAGCGGGAGGAGAGCGTGAGCAGTTCTTC. Translated, it gives CASSLLAGGEREQFF.

There are a few counts of this clonotype. The chain joins TRBV10-3 to TRBJ2-1, with a tentative D call TRBD1 (5 bases). Trimming left V 6 bases short and J 5 bases short, with 8 bases between. The CDR3 has 12 amino acids. Germline V lookup: CDR1 ENHRY, CDR2 SYGVKD. CDR3 residues: CAIRAGNNEQFF. The CDR3 region has the DNA TGTGCCATCAGAGCAGGGAACAATGAGCAGTTCTTC.

The chain joins TRBV18 to TRBJ2-3, with D hard to call. Deletions cut 2 bases from V and 5 bases from J, with 8 bases between. CDR1 and CDR2 (germline): KGHSH, LQKENI. This CDR3 has 13 residues. CDR3 nucleotides: TGTGCCAGCTCACCAGGTTCTGGAGATACGCAGTATTTT. It yields the protein CASSPGSGDTQYF.

This chain uses TRBV6-6 with TRBJ2-7, with D unresolved. Trimming took off 2 bases at V and 2 bases at J, with 4 bases between the two ends. Germline V CDR1 and CDR2: MNHNY, SVGAGI (reference sequence). The CDR3 is 12 residues long. The CDR3 sequence is CASSYGPYEQYF. CDR3 coding DNA: TGTGCCAGCAGTTACGGCCCCTACGAGCAGTACTTC.